What follows are 11 T cell receptor beta chains derived from one specimen sequenced in a study of vaccination and CD4 T cells after COVID-19. Sequencing of cultured CD4+ T cell DNA used the Oncomine TCR Beta short-read assay. TCRdb passed the PCR reads through MiXCR, listing each CDR3 protein once. The data show about 7,000 distinct CDR3 sequences, almost 30% seen once. Treatment here: roughly ten-day PBMC culture with coronavirus spike peptide pools or control peptides (ViraFEST assay). Collection of the unexposed donor's CD4+ T cells took place before the COVID-19 pandemic (2011-2018). These receptors' antigens are unknown. Specimen: CD4+ T cells from blood, cultured in vitro. Receptors were obtained from a human donor in good health.

This chain connects TRBV7-9 to TRBJ1-1; the D gene is possibly TRBD1 (6 bases). This CDR3 spans 16 amino acids. Deletions cut 7 bases from V and 2 bases from J, with 20 bases between. Germline V gene lookup returns CDR1 SEHNR and CDR2 FQNEAQ (reference sequence). DNA of the CDR3: TGTGCCAGCACCCCCCGGGGGAGGACAGAAAACACTGAAGCTTTCTTT. Protein: CASTPRGRTENTEAFF.

This clonotype was seen only a few times. This chain connects TRBV7-2 to TRBJ1-5; possibly TRBD1 for D (5 bases). Germline lookup yields CDR1 SGHTA and CDR2 FQGNSA. With 3 bases removed from V and 7 bases from J, the gap between germline ends came to 13 bases. The CDR3 runs 14 residues. The CDR3 region has the DNA TGTGCCAGCAGCTTGTGGCAGGGAGGCCAGCCCCAGCATTTT. It is translated as CASSLWQGGQPQHF.

This sequence joins TRBV7-6 and TRBJ2-7, with unresolved D. V was clipped by 0 bases and J by 5 bases, with 2 bases between them. The germline V gene has CDR1 SGHVS and CDR2 FNYEAQ. The CDR3 runs to 11 residues. Here the CDR3 reads CASSLANEQYF. DNA of the CDR3: TGTGCCAGCAGCTTAGCGAACGAGCAGTACTTC.

The sample holds a few counts of this clonotype. The V call is TRBV4-1, the J call TRBJ1-2; D might be TRBD1 (5 bases). Trimming cost V 1 base and J 4 bases, with 25 bases left between them. Germline CDR1 is MGHRA and CDR2 is YSYEKL. This CDR3 has 19 residues. Here the CDR3 reads CASSQGEFGTLSRGYGYTF. The CDR3 DNA reads as TGCGCCAGCAGCCAAGGCGAATTTGGGACCCTTTCGCGAGGCTATGGCTACACCTTC.

This clonotype ranks as medium-sized. The gene calls are TRBV20-1 and TRBJ1-5; the D gene is possibly TRBD1 (6 bases). Trimming left V 4 bases short and J 4 bases short, with 17 bases between. The CDR3 has 15 residues. From germline, CDR1 is DFQATT and CDR2 SNEGSKA (reference sequence). Here the CDR3 reads CSATRQASFNQPQHF. CDR3 sequence (DNA): TGCAGTGCTACGCGACAGGCCTCCTTTAATCAGCCCCAGCATTTT.

This clonotype was detected only a few times. V is TRBV6-1 and J is TRBJ1-2, with TRBD1 as a possible D gene (5 bases). This CDR3 comprises 13 residues. Trimming shortened V by 6 bases and J by 4 bases, and 12 bases separated the two germline ends. Germline V gene data show CDR1 as MNHNS and CDR2 as SASEGT. CDR3 in DNA: TGTGCCAGCAGCCTCGACAGCCCCTATGGCTACACCTTC. Amino acids: CASSLDSPYGYTF.

The genes are TRBV6-1 and TRBJ2-4; no definite D call. This CDR3 contains 15 residues. Trimming stripped 6 bases from V and 3 bases from J, with 15 bases between. Germline CDR1 MNHNS, CDR2 SASEGT. The CDR3 DNA reads as TGTGCCAGCAGCGATACAGTTCTGGGCAAAAACATTCAGTACTTC. Amino acid sequence: CASSDTVLGKNIQYF.

The chain couples TRBV30 to TRBJ1-2; 8 bases align to TRBD1. Germline V gene data show CDR1 as GTSNPN and CDR2 as SVGIG (reference sequence). V lost 2 bases and J lost 4; bases outside the gene matches: 9. This CDR3 spans 15 amino acids. DNA for the CDR3: TGTGCCTGGAGTTTACCGGGACAGGAGAGCTATGGCTACACCTTC. This gives the protein CAWSLPGQESYGYTF.

This clonotype appeared a few times. V and J are TRBV19 and TRBJ2-5; D is unclear. CDR3 length: 13 amino acids. Germline CDR1 reads LNHDA; CDR2 reads SQIVND (reference sequence). The V end lost 4 bases, the J end lost 3 bases, and 9 bases lay between the germline ends. CDR3 amino acids: CASSKLFEETQYF. CDR3 bases: TGTGCCAGTAGTAAACTATTTGAAGAGACCCAGTACTTC. Variable domain in full (rest from reference TRBV19 and TRBJ2-5): DGGITQSPKYLFRKEGQNVTLSCEQNLNHDAMYWYRQDPGQGLRLIYYSQIVNDFQKGDIAEGYSVSREKKESFPLTVTSAQKNPTAFYLCASSKLFEETQYFGPGTRLLVL.

This chain connects TRBV27 to TRBJ1-2; 10 bases agree with TRBD1. Germline V gives CDR1 MNHEY, CDR2 SMNVEV (reference sequence). V was pared by 6 bases and J by 3 bases, with 13 bases of the junction left unmatched. The CDR3 is 17 amino acids. CDR3 DNA: TGTGCCAGCAGACCAAGACAGGGGGCAGGGTGGGACTATGGCTACACCTTC. Its protein product is CASRPRQGAGWDYGYTF.

A few counts support this clonotype. The chain links TRBV15 to TRBJ1-2; D remains unclear. The CDR3 is 14 amino acids. Germline values: CDR1 LNHNV, CDR2 YYDKDF (reference sequence). V was trimmed by 5 bases and J by 3 bases, leaving 13 bases between them. The CDR3 DNA reads TGTGCCACCAGCCGTTCCCCGGAGGACTATGGCTACACCTTC. Translation gives CATSRSPEDYGYTF.